The rows below give T cell receptor beta chains drawn from one sample of a study of neurological immune-mediated disorders. TCRdb re-called the 5' RACE reads with MiXCR, one entry per CDR3 protein. The sample consists of 75,000 to 85,000 distinct CDR3 sequences, roughly a sixth of them appearing once. The source material was PBMCs. These receptors all come from a middle-aged woman in good health. Each CDR3 is given with its conserved first and last residue. A D gene is named only where the DNA matches it firmly. The size of a clone is reported for some rows only, either as once, few or many, or as a class for expanded clones.

>many|TRBJ2-5|-|TRBV6-1
TGTGCCAGCAGTGAACCGACAGCTCACCAAGAGACCCAGTACTTC
CASSEPTAHQETQYF
>many|TRBJ2-5|-|TRBV28
TGTGCCAGCAGTCCCCGGGGTACAGCGGAAGAGACCCAGTACTTC
CASSPRGTAEETQYF
>many|TRBJ2-5|-|TRBV20-1
TGCAGTGCTAGAGATCCCCAGATACAAGAGACCCAGTACTTC
CSARDPQIQETQYF
>many|TRBJ2-1|-|TRBV7-2
TGTGCCAGCAGCTTAGCGGGGCAGGAATCCTACAATGAGCAGTTCTTC
CASSLAGQESYNEQFF
>many|TRBJ2-3|-|TRBV4-3
TGCGCCAGCAGCCAAGAAATTAGGGCCACAGATACGCAGTATTTT
CASSQEIRATDTQYF
>many|TRBJ1-2|-|TRBV6-5
TGTGCCAGCAGTGGCAGGGGAGATGGCTACACCTTC
CASSGRGDGYTF
>few|TRBJ2-1|-|TRBV7-9
TGTGCCAGCAGCTTAGCGGATTTTAAGGACGGCAATGAGCAGTTCTTC
CASSLADFKDGNEQFF
>many|TRBJ2-1|TRBD2|TRBV9
TGTGCCAGCAGCGAGGAGGGCGGGGGGGCCCCTGAGCAGTTCTTC
CASSEEGGGAPEQFF
>many|TRBJ2-3|TRBD1|TRBV5-1
TGCGCCAGCAGCGGGACAGGGGAGGCAGATACGCAGTATTTT
CASSGTGEADTQYF
>many|TRBJ2-1|TRBD1|TRBV7-2
TGTGCCAGCAGCTTACCCCATTATACAGGGGTCTACAATGAGCAGTTCTTC
CASSLPHYTGVYNEQFF
>-|TRBJ2-7|-|TRBV20-1
TGCAGTGCTAGCTCCCTGAGTAGCGGCTCCTACGAGCAGTACTTC
CSASSLSSGSYEQYF
>many|TRBJ2-5|-|TRBV5-5
TGTGCCAGCAGCGCCCCTTATGAGACGGGGGCCCAGTACTTC
CASSAPYETGAQYF
>many|TRBJ1-5|-|TRBV20-1
TGCAGTGCTAGAGATAGTCAGTCTGGGGCCGATAGCAATCAGCCCCAGCATTTT
CSARDSQSGADSNQPQHF
>many|TRBJ2-1|TRBD2|TRBV5-1
TGCGCCAGCAGCCAAGGGACTAGCGGGGGGCGCCCACAGTTCTTC
CASSQGTSGGRPQFF
>-|TRBJ1-2|-|TRBV29-1
TGCAGCGTTGGGGAGGATAACTATGGCTACACCTTC
CSVGEDNYGYTF
>many|TRBJ2-7|-|TRBV20-1
TGCAGTGCCCCCATGGTAGGGACCAACGAGCAGTACTTC
CSAPMVGTNEQYF
>few|TRBJ2-7|-|TRBV2
TGTGCCAGCAGATTCGACCTGGACTACAGCTACGAGCAGTACTTC
CASRFDLDYSYEQYF
>many|TRBJ2-5|-|TRBV7-8
TGTGCCAGCAGCTTATCTTTGGGTGCTGAAGAGACCCAGTACTTC
CASSLSLGAEETQYF
>many|TRBJ1-1|-|TRBV12-3/TRBV12-4
TGTGCCAGCAGTTTTGGGATGGTGGGAACTGAAGCTTTCTTT
CASSFGMVGTEAFF
>many|TRBJ2-3|-|TRBV3-1
TGTGCCAGCAGCCAAGGACAGGCGCGACCCACAGATACGCAGTATTTT
CASSQGQARPTDTQYF
>many|TRBJ2-3|TRBD2|TRBV4-3
TGCGCCAGCAGCCAAGATCTAACAACTAGCGGCTCTAGCACAGATACGCAGTATTTT
CASSQDLTTSGSSTDTQYF
>-|TRBJ2-1|-|TRBV5-1
TGCGCCAGCAGCTTGGAGGTAGTCAAAGAGCAGTTCTTC
CASSLEVVKEQFF
>many|TRBJ1-2|-|TRBV12-3/TRBV12-4
TGTGCCAGCAGAACAGCAGGTTCCGGAAACTATGGCTACACCTTC
CASRTAGSGNYGYTF
>many|TRBJ2-6|-|TRBV4-2
TGTGCCAGCAGCCAACCCCGGGCTGGGGCCAACGTCCTGACTTTC
CASSQPRAGANVLTF
>many|TRBJ1-4|-|TRBV5-1
TGCGCCAGCAGCTTCGCAGGGGACGCTAATGAAAAACTGTTTTTT
CASSFAGDANEKLFF
>many|TRBJ2-2|-|TRBV15
TGTGCCACCAGCAGAGGAATTGGACAGAACACCGGGGAGCTGTTTTTT
CATSRGIGQNTGELFF
>-|TRBJ1-5|TRBD1|TRBV6-1
TGTGCCAGCAGTGAAGAAGAGGGACAGCGCAATCAGCCCCAGCATTTT
CASSEEEGQRNQPQHF
>many|TRBJ1-2|TRBD1|TRBV12-3/TRBV12-4
TGTGCCAGCAGCCAGACAGGGGGGGGCTATGGCTACACCTTC
CASSQTGGGYGYTF
>many|TRBJ2-5|-|TRBV20-1
TGCAGTGCTAGATCCAATGGGCGAGAGGAACTAGGTCAAGAGACCCAGTACTTC
CSARSNGREELGQETQYF
>few|TRBJ2-7|-|TRBV7-3
TGTGCCAGCAGCTTAACGCCTGCCTACGAGCAGTACTTC
CASSLTPAYEQYF
>-|TRBJ2-1|TRBD2|TRBV20-1
TGCAGTGCTAGAGAGCCAGGGACTAGCACAAGAGGTGGGGACAATGAGCAGTTCTTC
CSAREPGTSTRGGDNEQFF
>many|TRBJ1-1|-|TRBV12-3/TRBV12-4
TGTGCCAGCAGTACAGGGCTCACTGAAGCTTTCTTT
CASSTGLTEAFF
>many|TRBJ2-3|TRBD2|TRBV20-1
TGCAGTGCTAGGACGACTAGCGGGGGGATAGATACGCAGTATTTT
CSARTTSGGIDTQYF
>many|TRBJ1-1|-|TRBV12-3/TRBV12-4
TGTGCCAGCAGTTTCGACATGCGCACTGAAGCTTTCTTT
CASSFDMRTEAFF
>many|TRBJ2-2|-|TRBV15
TGTGCCACCAGCAGAGATTTGAGCCTGGTGGGCGCCGGGGAGCTGTTTTTT
CATSRDLSLVGAGELFF
>many|TRBJ1-6|TRBD1|TRBV20-1
TGCAGTGCTAGTACCAGGGGGGCTCTGTATAATTCACCCCTCCACTTT
CSASTRGALYNSPLHF
>many|TRBJ2-3|TRBD1|TRBV5-1
TGCGCCAGCAATTGGGGACAGGCCACAGATACGCAGTATTTT
CASNWGQATDTQYF
>many|TRBJ1-6|TRBD1|TRBV28
TGTGCCAGCAGTTACCAAGCCGGGACAGGGAGTTCACCCCTCCACTTT
CASSYQAGTGSSPLHF
>many|TRBJ2-5|-|TRBV12-3/TRBV12-4
TGTGCCAGCACCGGGACCCTCGGAGGTGAGACCCAGTACTTC
CASTGTLGGETQYF
>many|TRBJ1-1|-|TRBV10-3
TGTGCCATCGGGCCCCGGAACACTGAAGCTTTCTTT
CAIGPRNTEAFF
>many|TRBJ2-7|TRBD2|TRBV20-1
TGCAGTGCTAGTCTCCTAGCGGGGGGATACGAGCAGTACTTC
CSASLLAGGYEQYF
>many|TRBJ1-2|-|TRBV27
TGTGCCAGCAGTTCCCGAGGCCTGGCGGGTATGAGCTACACCTTC
CASSSRGLAGMSYTF
>many|TRBJ1-6|-|TRBV7-8
TGTGCCAGCAGCTTAACCATCCAGGATAATTCACCCCTCCACTTT
CASSLTIQDNSPLHF
>-|TRBJ1-1|-|TRBV25-1
TGTGCCAGCAGTGAATGGGGGGATAACACTGAAGCTTTCTTT
CASSEWGDNTEAFF
>many|TRBJ2-5|-|TRBV5-1
TGCGCCAGTCTCCAAGCACCGGGATTACAAGAGACCCAGTACTTC
CASLQAPGLQETQYF
>many|TRBJ2-5|-|TRBV6-5
TGTGCCAGCAGTTACGGACGGGGGAGGCAAGAGACCCAGTACTTC
CASSYGRGRQETQYF
>-|TRBJ1-1|-|TRBV3-1
TGTGCCAGCACACCCACTCGCTCGCCGAACACTGAAGCTTTCTTT
CASTPTRSPNTEAFF
>many|TRBJ2-1|TRBD2|TRBV9
TGTGCCAGCAGCGTAGGACTAGCGAGGGGTGAGCAGTTCTTC
CASSVGLARGEQFF
>few|TRBJ2-5|-|TRBV18
TGTGCCAGCTCACCACCGACGGACCCCCATGCGGAGACCCAGTACTTC
CASSPPTDPHAETQYF
>many|TRBJ2-1|TRBD1|TRBV7-9
TGTGCCAGCAGCCCACCGAACAGGGGAGCTGACTTC
CASSPPNRGADF
>once|TRBJ1-1|-|TRBV9
TGTGCCAGCAATCCCTCGGGGGGGAAAACTGAAGCTTTCTTT
CASNPSGGKTEAFF
>many|TRBJ2-1|TRBD2|TRBV5-1
TGCGCCAGCAGCTTGGTTTCGGCGGGGGGGCCAGATGCGAATGAGCAGTTCTTC
CASSLVSAGGPDANEQFF
>many|TRBJ1-5|-|TRBV27
TGTGCCAGCAGTTTATCGGGGGGGCATCAGCCCCAGCATTTT
CASSLSGGHQPQHF
>-|TRBJ2-7|-|TRBV11-2
TGTGCCAGCAGCTTAGCCCTGGACAGTTCCTACGAGCAGTACTTC
CASSLALDSSYEQYF
>many|TRBJ2-7|TRBD2|TRBV6-5
TGTGCCAGCAGTTACTCGTCCCCCTCAACTAGCGGGGGGTCGTACGAGCAGTACTTC
CASSYSSPSTSGGSYEQYF